The rows below give T cell receptor beta chains drawn from one sample of a study of regulatory T cells in long-lasting Graves disease. TCRdb re-called the multiplex PCR reads with MiXCR, one entry per CDR3 protein. The sample lists roughly 510,000 distinct CDR3 sequences; around 15% were seen once. The sample also formed part of further work on T cells in Graves' hyperthyroidism and ophthalmopathy.

The sample consisted of peripheral blood mononuclear cells (PBMCs), taken at new diagnosis, from a patient treated with antithyroid drugs. These receptors came from a man aged 18 to 30 with Graves disease. Each CDR3 is given with its conserved first and last residue. The D gene is left open where the match is weak. Expanded clones get a size class; other rows say once, few or many, or leave the size out.

d_call clone_size j_call v_call cdr3_nt cdr3_aa
TRBD2 many TRBJ2-1 TRBV13 TGTGCCAGCAGCTTGGGGACTAGTAGGAATGAGCAGTTCTTC CASSLGTSRNEQFF
. many TRBJ2-6 TRBV20-1 TGCAGTGCTAGCGGCGGGTCTGGGGCCAACGTCCTGACTTTC CSASGGSGANVLTF
TRBD2 many TRBJ2-1 TRBV6-2/TRBV6-3 TGTGCCAGCAGCGCTAGCGGGAGCTTCTATAGTGAGCAGTTCTTC CASSASGSFYSEQFF
. many TRBJ2-3 TRBV30 TGTGCCTGGATTAAGGGAGGCACAGATACGCAGTATTTT CAWIKGGTDTQYF
. . TRBJ2-3 TRBV4-2 TGTGCCAGCAGCCAAAGGCGAGGTAGAACAGATACGCAGTATTTT CASSQRRGRTDTQYF
TRBD2 . TRBJ2-7 TRBV6-5 TGTGCCAGCAGTTTCGGACTAGCGGGGTTGGGGTACGAGCAGTACTTC CASSFGLAGLGYEQYF
TRBD1 many TRBJ2-5 TRBV2 TGTGCCAGCAGTGTCTCAGGGGGCCAAGAGACCCAGTACTTC CASSVSGGQETQYF
. many TRBJ2-7 TRBV29-1 TGCAGCGTTGTGGCAGGCACCTACGAGCAGTACTTC CSVVAGTYEQYF
. . TRBJ2-7 TRBV11-2 TGTGCCAGCAGCCCTTTGCCCCGATACGAGCAGTACTTC CASSPLPRYEQYF
TRBD2 many TRBJ2-1 TRBV20-1 TGCAGTGCTCCTATCCCAGCGGGATATGAGCAGTTCTTC CSAPIPAGYEQFF
. . TRBJ1-1 TRBV4-1 TGCGCCAGCAGCCAAGAGGGGATCTCGGTCACTGAAGCTTTCTTT CASSQEGISVTEAFF
TRBD1 . TRBJ2-1 TRBV29-1 TGCAGCGTCATCAAACCGGGACAGGGGGCGAATGAGCAGTTCTTC CSVIKPGQGANEQFF
. few TRBJ1-5 TRBV10-3 TGTGCCATCAGTGAGTCTATGACAACAGGGACGGTCCAGCCCCAGCATTTT CAISESMTTGTVQPQHF
. few TRBJ1-5 TRBV7-9 TGTGCCAGCAGCTTGGGGTACAGGGAGACCCAGCATTTT CASSLGYRETQHF
TRBD2 . TRBJ2-1 TRBV7-3 TGTGCCAGCAGCACCGGGACTACCCGCGCGGAGCAGTTCTTC CASSTGTTRAEQFF
TRBD2 once TRBJ2-1 TRBV6-1 TGTGCCAGCAGGCTACTCGGGACTAGCGCCCACAATGAGCAGTTCTTC CASRLLGTSAHNEQFF
. few TRBJ2-3 TRBV29-1 TGCAGCGCCAGGATGAGGGCCGGTGCAGATACGCAGTATTTT CSARMRAGADTQYF
. few TRBJ1-2 TRBV6-1 TGTGCCAGCAGCCATCAGGGAGGCGTCCATGGCTACACCTTC CASSHQGGVHGYTF
. many TRBJ2-5 TRBV29-1 TGCAGCGTTGCGTGGGGGCAAGAGACCCAGTACTTC CSVAWGQETQYF
TRBD2 few TRBJ2-5 TRBV20-1 TGCACCCCTGGGGGGGTAGAGACCCAGTACTTC CTPGGVETQYF
. few TRBJ1-2 TRBV3-1 TGTGCCAGCAGCCTCCCCCCGGCCTTGGAGGGCTACACCTTC CASSLPPALEGYTF
TRBD2 many TRBJ2-3 TRBV20-1 TGCAGTGCCACCGGATTAGCGGGGAGCACAGATACGCAGTATTTT CSATGLAGSTDTQYF
. . TRBJ1-5 TRBV11-1 TGTGCCAGCAGCCAAGAAGGGACATCTTGGGGCAATCAGCCCCAGCATTTT CASSQEGTSWGNQPQHF
. many TRBJ2-7 TRBV27 TGTGCCAGCAGTTTGGTCGGCAGGGGATACGAGCAGTACTTC CASSLVGRGYEQYF
. few TRBJ2-5 TRBV3-1 TGTGCCAGCAGCCAAGATACCAGGGAAGAGACCCAGTACTTC CASSQDTREETQYF
. many TRBJ2-5 TRBV20-1 TGCAGTGCCCCGACTCCCACCGGAACCCAGTACTTC CSAPTPTGTQYF
TRBD1 many TRBJ2-3 TRBV11-2 TGTGCCAGCAGCTCCACGGGACAGTCCCTAGATACGCAGTATTTT CASSSTGQSLDTQYF
TRBD1 . TRBJ2-3 TRBV6-4 TGTACCAGCAGGACCAGGGGGCCGGGGACAGATACGCAGTATTTT CTSRTRGPGTDTQYF
TRBD2 few TRBJ2-5 TRBV29-1 TGCAGCGTTGAACCCGGGGGGGTTTTGTACCAAGAGACCCAGTACTTC CSVEPGGVLYQETQYF
TRBD1 . TRBJ2-3 TRBV4-1 TGCGCCAGCAGCCAAGATTGGGGCAGGGGGCGAACTAGCACAGATACGCAGTATTTT CASSQDWGRGRTSTDTQYF
. many TRBJ1-1 TRBV10-3 TGTGCCATCAGTGACGAGGGGCCTAGGACTGAAGCTTTCTTT CAISDEGPRTEAFF
. few TRBJ2-3 TRBV12-3/TRBV12-4 TGTGCCAGCACCAAGGGTGTCACAGATACGCAGTATTTT CASTKGVTDTQYF
. . TRBJ1-6 TRBV5-1 TGCGCCAGCAGCTTGGGCAACGGGAATTCACCCCTCCACTTT CASSLGNGNSPLHF
. many TRBJ1-1 TRBV7-9 TGTGCCAGCAGCTTATTGAATGGGAACACTGAAGCTTTCTTT CASSLLNGNTEAFF
TRBD2 few TRBJ2-1 TRBV20-1 TGCAGTGCTATAACTAGCGGGAGGGCCTCCTACAATGAGCAGTTCTTC CSAITSGRASYNEQFF
. . TRBJ1-6 TRBV7-9 TGTGCCAGCATGGGGCCGGTTAATTCACCCCTCCACTTT CASMGPVNSPLHF
. . TRBJ1-2 TRBV7-2 TGTGCCAGCAGCTCCGGCCCCCAGGGTTACGGCTACACCTTC CASSSGPQGYGYTF
TRBD2 few TRBJ2-1 TRBV20-1 TGCAGTGCTAATCGAGGCAGCGGGAGCTCCTACAATGAGCAGTTCTTC CSANRGSGSSYNEQFF
. . TRBJ1-6 TRBV11-2 TGTGCCAGCAGCTTGGGGTACCGCAATTCACCCCTCCACTTT CASSLGYRNSPLHF
. many TRBJ2-7 TRBV28 TGTGCCAGCGCGAGCTCCTACGAGCAGTACTTC CASASSYEQYF
. . TRBJ1-2 TRBV6-5 TGTGCCAGCAGTTACGAATGGACGGTCCTGGCTCACTACACCTTC CASSYEWTVLAHYTF
. . TRBJ2-4 TRBV5-1 TGCGCCAGCAGCTTGGAAGGCGGGGGCGAGGACATTCAGTACTTC CASSLEGGGEDIQYF
TRBD2 few TRBJ2-2 TRBV5-1 TGCGCCAGCAGCTTGCCACCAGCGGGAGGGCCCGGGGAGCTGTTTTTT CASSLPPAGGPGELFF
. many TRBJ1-1 TRBV28 TGTGCCAGCAGACCTCCCTTGAACACTGAAGCTTTCTTT CASRPPLNTEAFF
. few TRBJ2-1 TRBV9 TGTGCCAGCAGCGTAGCGAACAACAATGAGCAGTTCTTC CASSVANNNEQFF
. few TRBJ1-6 TRBV3-1 TGTGCCAGCAGCCCCATGGCGGGGCGATCACCCCTCCACTTT CASSPMAGRSPLHF
TRBD2 many TRBJ2-3 TRBV7-3 TGTGCCAGCAGCCTGAGAGGAGTGGGACTAGCAGTCCAAGCCACCGGCACAGATACGCAGTATTTT CASSLRGVGLAVQATGTDTQYF
. many TRBJ1-4 TRBV5-1 TGCGCCAGCAGCTTGACGGCGGAAACTGAAAAACTGTTTTTT CASSLTAETEKLFF
. many TRBJ2-1 TRBV11-2 TGTGCCAGCAGGCAGACGGGGGGCGGGCAGTTCTTC CASRQTGGGQFF
TRBD2 . TRBJ2-1 TRBV9 TGTGCCAGCAGCGGTAGCGGGAGTGGCAATGAGCAGTTCTTC CASSGSGSGNEQFF
TRBD2 many TRBJ2-1 TRBV5-1 TGCGCCAGCAGCTTGACCCTAGCGGGAGGACCCAATGAGCAGTTCTTC CASSLTLAGGPNEQFF